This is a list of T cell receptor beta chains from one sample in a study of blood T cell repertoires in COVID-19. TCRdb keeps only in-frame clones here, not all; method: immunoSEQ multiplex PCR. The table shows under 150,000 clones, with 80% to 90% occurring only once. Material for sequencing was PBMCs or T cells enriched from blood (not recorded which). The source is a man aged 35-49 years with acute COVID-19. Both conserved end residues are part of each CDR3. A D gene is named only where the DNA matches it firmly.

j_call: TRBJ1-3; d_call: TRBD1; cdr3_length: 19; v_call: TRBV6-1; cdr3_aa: CASSEGGTGVARSGNTIYF; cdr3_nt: TGTGCCAGCAGTGAAGGGGGGACAGGGGTCGCCCGCTCTGGAAACACCATATATTTT
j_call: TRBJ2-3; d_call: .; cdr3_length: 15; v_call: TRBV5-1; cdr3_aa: CASSGEARPTDTQYF; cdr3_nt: TGCGCCAGCAGCGGGGAGGCTAGGCCCACAGATACGCAGTATTTT
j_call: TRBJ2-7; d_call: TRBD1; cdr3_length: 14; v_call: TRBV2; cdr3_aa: CASSGGTATYEQYF; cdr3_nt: TGTGCCAGCAGTGGGGGGACAGCTACCTACGAGCAGTACTTC
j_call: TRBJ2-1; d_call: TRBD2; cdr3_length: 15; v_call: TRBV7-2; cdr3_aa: CASSLLAGQTYGQFF; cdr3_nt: TGTGCCAGCAGCCTACTAGCGGGGCAAACCTATGGGCAGTTCTTC
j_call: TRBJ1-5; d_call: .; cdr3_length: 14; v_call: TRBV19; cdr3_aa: CASTVHGSRRPQHF; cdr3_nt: TGTGCCAGTACAGTACATGGGTCCAGGCGGCCCCAGCATTTT
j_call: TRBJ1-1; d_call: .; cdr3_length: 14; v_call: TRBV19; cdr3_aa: CASSTTGIYTEAFF; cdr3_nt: TGTGCCAGTAGTACAACAGGGATCTACACTGAAGCTTTCTTT
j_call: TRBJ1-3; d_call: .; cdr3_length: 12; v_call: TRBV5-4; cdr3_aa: CASIDVENTIYF; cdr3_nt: TGTGCCAGCATCGACGTGGAGAACACCATATATTTT
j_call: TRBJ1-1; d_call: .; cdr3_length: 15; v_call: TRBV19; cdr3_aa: CASSIMPGVSTEAFF; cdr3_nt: TGTGCCAGTAGTATCATGCCGGGAGTGAGCACTGAAGCTTTCTTT
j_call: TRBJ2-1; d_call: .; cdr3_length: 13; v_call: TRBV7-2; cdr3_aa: CASSLALNNEQFF; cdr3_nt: TGTGCCAGCAGCTTAGCCCTTAACAATGAGCAGTTCTTC
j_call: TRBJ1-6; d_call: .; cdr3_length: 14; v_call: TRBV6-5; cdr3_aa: CASSHQGRTSPLHF; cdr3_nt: TGTGCCAGCAGTCATCAGGGGAGAACGTCACCCCTCCACTTT
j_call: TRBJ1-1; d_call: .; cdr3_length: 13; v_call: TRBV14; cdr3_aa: CASSQVQGPEAFF; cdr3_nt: TGTGCCAGCAGCCAAGTCCAGGGGCCTGAAGCTTTCTTT
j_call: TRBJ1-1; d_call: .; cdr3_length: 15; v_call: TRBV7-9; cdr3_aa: CASSSWGTMNTEAFF; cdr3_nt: TGTGCCAGCAGCTCCTGGGGGACAATGAACACTGAAGCTTTCTTT
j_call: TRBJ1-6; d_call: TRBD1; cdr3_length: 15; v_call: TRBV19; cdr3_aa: CASKGQTNYNSPLHF; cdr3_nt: TGTGCCAGTAAGGGACAGACAAATTATAATTCACCCCTCCACTTT
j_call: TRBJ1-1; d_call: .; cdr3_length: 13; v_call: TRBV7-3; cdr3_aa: CASSASRNTEAFF; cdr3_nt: TGTGCCAGCAGCGCCTCGCGGAACACTGAAGCTTTCTTT
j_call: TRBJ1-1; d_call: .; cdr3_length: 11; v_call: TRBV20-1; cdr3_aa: CSATRVSEAFF; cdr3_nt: TGCAGTGCTACGCGGGTTAGTGAAGCTTTCTTT
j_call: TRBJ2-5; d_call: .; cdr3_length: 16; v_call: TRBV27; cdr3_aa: CASSLAGGVTQETQYF; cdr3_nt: TGTGCCAGCAGTTTGGCGGGCGGGGTGACACAAGAGACCCAGTACTTC
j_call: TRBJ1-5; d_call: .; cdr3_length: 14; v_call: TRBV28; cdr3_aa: CASSLGQGNQPQHF; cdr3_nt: TGTGCCAGCAGTTTGGGGCAGGGTAATCAGCCCCAGCATTTT
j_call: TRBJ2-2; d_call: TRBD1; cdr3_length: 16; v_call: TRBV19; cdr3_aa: CASITPGQGASGELFF; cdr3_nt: TGTGCCAGTATCACCCCGGGACAGGGGGCGTCCGGGGAGCTGTTTTTT
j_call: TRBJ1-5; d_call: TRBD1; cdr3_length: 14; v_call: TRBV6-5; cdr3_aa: CASRTITGDQPQHF; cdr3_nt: TGTGCCAGCAGGACTATTACAGGGGATCAGCCCCAGCATTTT
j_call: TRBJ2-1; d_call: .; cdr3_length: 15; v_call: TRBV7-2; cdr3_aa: CASSLAGGWYNEQFF; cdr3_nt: TGTGCCAGCAGCTTAGCGGGAGGCTGGTACAATGAGCAGTTCTTC
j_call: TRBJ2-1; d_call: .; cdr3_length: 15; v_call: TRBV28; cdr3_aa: CASSSPQGGRDEQFF; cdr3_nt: TGTGCCAGCAGTTCCCCTCAGGGGGGCAGGGATGAGCAGTTCTTC
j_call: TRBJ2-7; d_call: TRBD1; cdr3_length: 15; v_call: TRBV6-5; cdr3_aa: CASSQTLDRSYEQYF; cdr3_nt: TGTGCCAGCAGTCAAACTTTGGACAGGTCCTACGAGCAGTACTTC
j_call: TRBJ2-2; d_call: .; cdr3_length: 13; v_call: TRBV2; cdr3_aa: CASRTTRTGELFF; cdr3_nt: TGTGCCAGCAGAACCACTAGAACCGGGGAGCTGTTTTTT
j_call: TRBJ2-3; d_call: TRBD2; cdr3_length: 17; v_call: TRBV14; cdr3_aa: CASSQDILAGGTDTQYF; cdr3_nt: TGTGCCAGCAGCCAAGACATACTAGCGGGAGGCACAGATACGCAGTATTTT